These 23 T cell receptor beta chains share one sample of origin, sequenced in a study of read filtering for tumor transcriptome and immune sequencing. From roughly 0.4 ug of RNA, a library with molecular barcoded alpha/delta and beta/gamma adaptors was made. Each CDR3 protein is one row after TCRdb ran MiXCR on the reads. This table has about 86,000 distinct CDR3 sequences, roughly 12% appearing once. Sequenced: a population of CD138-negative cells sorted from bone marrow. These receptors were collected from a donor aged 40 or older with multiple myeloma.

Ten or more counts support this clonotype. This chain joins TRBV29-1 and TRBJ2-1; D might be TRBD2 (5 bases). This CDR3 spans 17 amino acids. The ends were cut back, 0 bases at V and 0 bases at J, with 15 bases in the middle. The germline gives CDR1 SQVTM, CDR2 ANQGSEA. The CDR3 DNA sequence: TGCAGCGTTGAAGAGAGGGCAGCCAAGAGCTCCTACAATGAGCAGTTCTTC. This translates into CSVEERAAKSSYNEQFF.

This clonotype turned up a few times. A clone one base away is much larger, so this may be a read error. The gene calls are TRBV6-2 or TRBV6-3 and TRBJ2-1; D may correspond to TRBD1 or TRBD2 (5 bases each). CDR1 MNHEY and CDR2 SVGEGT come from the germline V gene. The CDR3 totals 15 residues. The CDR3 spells CASSYGGVPYNERFF. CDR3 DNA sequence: TGTGCCAGCAGTTACGGGGGAGTCCCCTACAATGAGCGGTTCTTC.

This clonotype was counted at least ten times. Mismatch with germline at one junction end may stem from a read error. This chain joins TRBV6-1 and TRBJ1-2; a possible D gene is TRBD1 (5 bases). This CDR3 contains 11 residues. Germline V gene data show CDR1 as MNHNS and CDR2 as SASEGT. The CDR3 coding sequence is TGTGCCAGCAGTGAAGCGAGGGGCAGGCACTTC. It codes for CASSEARGRHF.

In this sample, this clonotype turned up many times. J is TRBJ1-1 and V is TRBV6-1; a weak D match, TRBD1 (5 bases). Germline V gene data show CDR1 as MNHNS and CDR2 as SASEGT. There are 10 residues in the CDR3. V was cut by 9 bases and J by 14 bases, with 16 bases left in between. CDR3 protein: CASWRGTPFF. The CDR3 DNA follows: TGTGCCAGTTGGCGGGGCACCCCCTTCTTT.

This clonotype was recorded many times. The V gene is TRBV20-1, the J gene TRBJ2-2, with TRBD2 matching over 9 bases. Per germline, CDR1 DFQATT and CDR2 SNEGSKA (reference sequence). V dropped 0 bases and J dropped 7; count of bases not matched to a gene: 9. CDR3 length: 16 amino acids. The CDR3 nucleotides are TGCAGTGCTAGAGATAGGGCGGGAGGGCCGGACGGGGAGCTGTTTTTT. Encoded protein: CSARDRAGGPDGELFF.

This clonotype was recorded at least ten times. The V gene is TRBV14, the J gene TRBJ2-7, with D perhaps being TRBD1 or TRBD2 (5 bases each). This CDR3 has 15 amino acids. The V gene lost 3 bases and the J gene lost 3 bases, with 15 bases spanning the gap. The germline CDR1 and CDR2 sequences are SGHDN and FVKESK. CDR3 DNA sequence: TGTGCCAGCAGCCACGCCCGGGGCGGAATCTACGAGCAGTACTTC. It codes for CASSHARGGIYEQYF.

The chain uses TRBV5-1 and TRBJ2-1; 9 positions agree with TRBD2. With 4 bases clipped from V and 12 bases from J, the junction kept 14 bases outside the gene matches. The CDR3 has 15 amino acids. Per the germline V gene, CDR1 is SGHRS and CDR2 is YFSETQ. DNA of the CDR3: TGCGCCAGCAGCCCCGCGACTAGCGGCTACGATGGGCAGTTCTTC. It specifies CASSPATSGYDGQFF. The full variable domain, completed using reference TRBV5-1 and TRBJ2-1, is KAGVTQTPRYLIKTRGQQVTLSCSPISGHRSVSWYQQTPGQGLQFLFEYFSETQRNKGNFPGRFSGRQFSNSRSEMNVSTLELGDSALYLCASSPATSGYDGQFFGPGTRLTVL.

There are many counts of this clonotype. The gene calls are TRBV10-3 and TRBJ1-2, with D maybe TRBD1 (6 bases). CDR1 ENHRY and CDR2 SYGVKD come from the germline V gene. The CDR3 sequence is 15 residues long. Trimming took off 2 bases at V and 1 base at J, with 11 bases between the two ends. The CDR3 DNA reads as TGTGCCATCAGTGAGAGGACAGAAGTTAACTATGGCTACACCTTC. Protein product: CAISERTEVNYGYTF.

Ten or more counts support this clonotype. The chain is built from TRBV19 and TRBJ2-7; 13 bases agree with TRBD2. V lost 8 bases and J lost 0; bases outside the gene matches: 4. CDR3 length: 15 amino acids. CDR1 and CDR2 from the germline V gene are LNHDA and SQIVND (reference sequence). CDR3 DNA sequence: TGTGCCAGTGGGACTAGCGGGGCCAGCTCCTACGAGCAGTACTTC. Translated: CASGTSGASSYEQYF.

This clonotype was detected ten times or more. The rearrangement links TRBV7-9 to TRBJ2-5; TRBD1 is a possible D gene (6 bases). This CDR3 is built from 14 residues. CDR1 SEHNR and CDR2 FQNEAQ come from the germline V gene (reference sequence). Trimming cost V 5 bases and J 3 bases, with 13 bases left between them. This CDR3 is CASSKGHSKETQYF. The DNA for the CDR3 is TGTGCCAGCAGCAAGGGACATTCCAAAGAGACCCAGTACTTC.

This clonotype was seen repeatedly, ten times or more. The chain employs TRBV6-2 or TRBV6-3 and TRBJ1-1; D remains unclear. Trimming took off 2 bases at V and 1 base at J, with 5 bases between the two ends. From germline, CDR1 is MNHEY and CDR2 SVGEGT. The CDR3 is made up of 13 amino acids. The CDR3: CASSYRQNTEAFF. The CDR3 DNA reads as TGTGCCAGCAGTTACCGCCAGAACACTGAAGCTTTCTTT.

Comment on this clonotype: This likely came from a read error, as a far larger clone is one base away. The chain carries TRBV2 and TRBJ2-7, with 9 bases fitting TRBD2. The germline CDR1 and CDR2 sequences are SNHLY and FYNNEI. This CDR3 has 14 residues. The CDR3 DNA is TGTGCCAGCAGCCCCCCTAGCGGGGACTACGGGCAGTACTTC. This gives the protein CASSPPSGDYGQYF.

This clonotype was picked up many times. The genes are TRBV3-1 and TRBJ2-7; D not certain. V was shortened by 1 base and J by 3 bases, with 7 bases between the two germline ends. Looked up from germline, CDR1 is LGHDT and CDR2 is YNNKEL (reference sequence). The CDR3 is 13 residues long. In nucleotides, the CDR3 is TGTGCCAGCAGCCAAGGGATATTCTACGAGCAGTACTTC. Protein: CASSQGIFYEQYF.

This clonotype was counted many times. CDR3 region: CASSDYKGTEAFF. The CDR3 coding sequence is TGTGCCAGCAGCGACTACAAGGGCACTGAAGCTTTCTTT. The chain combines TRBV12-3 or TRBV12-4 with TRBJ1-1; D not resolved. The CDR3 runs 13 residues. Trimming removed 6 bases from V and 4 bases from J, with 12 bases in between.

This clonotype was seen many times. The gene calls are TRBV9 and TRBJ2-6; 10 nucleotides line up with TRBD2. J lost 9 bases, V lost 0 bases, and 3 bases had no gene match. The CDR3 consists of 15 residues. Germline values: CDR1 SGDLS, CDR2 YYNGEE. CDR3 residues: CASSVVASGSNVLTF. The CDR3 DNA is TGTGCCAGCAGCGTAGTGGCTAGCGGGAGCAACGTCCTGACTTTC.

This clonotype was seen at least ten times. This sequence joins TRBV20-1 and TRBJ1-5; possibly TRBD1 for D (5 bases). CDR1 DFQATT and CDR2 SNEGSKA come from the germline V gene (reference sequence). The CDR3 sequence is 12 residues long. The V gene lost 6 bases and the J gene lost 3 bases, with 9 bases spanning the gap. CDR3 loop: CSAAGPNQPQHF. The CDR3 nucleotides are TGCAGTGCCGCAGGGCCCAATCAGCCCCAGCATTTT.

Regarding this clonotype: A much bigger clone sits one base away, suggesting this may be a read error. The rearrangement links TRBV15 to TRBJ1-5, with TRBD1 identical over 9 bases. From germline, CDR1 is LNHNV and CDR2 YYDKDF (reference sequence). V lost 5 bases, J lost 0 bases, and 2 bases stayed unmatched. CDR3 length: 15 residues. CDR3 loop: CATSGQGISNQPQHF. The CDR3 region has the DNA TGTGCCACCAGCGGACAGGGGATTAGCAATCAGCCCCAGCATTTT.

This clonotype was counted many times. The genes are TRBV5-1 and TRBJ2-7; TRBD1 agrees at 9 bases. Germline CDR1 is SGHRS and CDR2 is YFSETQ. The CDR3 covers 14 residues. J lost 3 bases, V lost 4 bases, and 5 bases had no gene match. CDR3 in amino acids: CASSATGGVYEQYF. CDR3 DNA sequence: TGCGCCAGCAGCGCGACAGGGGGAGTCTACGAGCAGTACTTC.

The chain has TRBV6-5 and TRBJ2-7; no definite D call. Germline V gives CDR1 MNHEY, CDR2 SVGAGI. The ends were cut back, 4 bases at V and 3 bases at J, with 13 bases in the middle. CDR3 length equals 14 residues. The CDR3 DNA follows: TGTGCCAGCAGTTCCCCCGGGTCCCACTACGAGCAGTACTTC. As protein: CASSSPGSHYEQYF.

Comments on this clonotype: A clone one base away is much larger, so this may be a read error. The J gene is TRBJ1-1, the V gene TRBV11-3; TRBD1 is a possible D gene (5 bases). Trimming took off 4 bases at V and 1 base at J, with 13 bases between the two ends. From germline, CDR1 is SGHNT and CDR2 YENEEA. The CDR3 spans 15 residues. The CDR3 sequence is CASSCTRVPNTEAFF. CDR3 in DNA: TGTGCCAGCAGCTGCACCAGGGTCCCGAACACTGAAGCTTTCTTT.

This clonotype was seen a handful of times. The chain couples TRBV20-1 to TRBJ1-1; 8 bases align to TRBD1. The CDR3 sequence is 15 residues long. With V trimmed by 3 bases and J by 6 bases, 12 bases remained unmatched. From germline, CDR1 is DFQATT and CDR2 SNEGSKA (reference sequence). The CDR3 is CSARSGGAFLPEAFF. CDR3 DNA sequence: TGCAGTGCTAGGTCAGGGGGCGCATTCCTGCCTGAAGCTTTCTTT.

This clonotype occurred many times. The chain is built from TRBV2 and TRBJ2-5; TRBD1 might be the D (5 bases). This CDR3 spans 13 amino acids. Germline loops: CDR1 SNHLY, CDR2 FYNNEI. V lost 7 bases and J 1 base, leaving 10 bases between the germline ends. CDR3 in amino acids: CASTGHLQETQYF. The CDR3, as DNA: TGTGCCAGCACAGGACACCTCCAAGAGACCCAGTACTTC.

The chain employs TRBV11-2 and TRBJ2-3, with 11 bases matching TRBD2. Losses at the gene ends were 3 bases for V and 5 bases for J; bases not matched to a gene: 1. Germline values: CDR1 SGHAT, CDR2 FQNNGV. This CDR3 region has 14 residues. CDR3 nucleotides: TGTGCCAGCAGCTTCACTAGCGGGGGAGATACGCAGTATTTT. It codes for CASSFTSGGDTQYF.